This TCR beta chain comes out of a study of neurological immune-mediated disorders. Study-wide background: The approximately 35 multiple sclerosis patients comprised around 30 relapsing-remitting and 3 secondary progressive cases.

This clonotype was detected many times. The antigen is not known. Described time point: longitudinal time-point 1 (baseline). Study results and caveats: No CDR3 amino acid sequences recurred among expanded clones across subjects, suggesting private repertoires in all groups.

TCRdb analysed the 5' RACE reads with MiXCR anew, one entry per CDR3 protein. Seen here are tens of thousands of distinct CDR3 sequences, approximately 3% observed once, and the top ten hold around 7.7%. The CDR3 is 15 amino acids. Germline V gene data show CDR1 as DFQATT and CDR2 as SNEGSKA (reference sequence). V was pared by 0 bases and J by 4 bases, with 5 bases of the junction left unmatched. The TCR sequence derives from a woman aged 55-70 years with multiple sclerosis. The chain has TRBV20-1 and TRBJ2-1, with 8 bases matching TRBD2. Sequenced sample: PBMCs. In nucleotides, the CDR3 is TGCAGTGCTAGAGATCTGCAGCGGGGGTACAATGAGCAGTTCTTC. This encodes CSARDLQRGYNEQFF.